One and the same sample provided the 16 T cell receptor beta chains below, sequenced in a study of radiotherapy plus CTLA-4 blockade in lung cancer (dated by TCRdb to between 2017 and 2018). The library came from the immunoSEQ multiplex PCR assay. The immuneACCESS repertoire file appears here via TCRdb, limited to in-frame rearrangements. These files lack a portion of the clones; in checked studies, under half of the deficit traces to unresolved V genes, and the cause of the others is not known. Across this sample there are around 56,000 clones, with 65% to 80% seen only once. The ten largest make up roughly 15% of the sample. This specimen was peripheral blood, taken from a patient treated with radiotherapy plus ipilimumab. These receptors were collected from a human donor with non-small cell lung cancer who had a complete response to radiotherapy plus ipilimumab.

The rearrangement uses TRBV5-4 and TRBJ1-1; no definite D call. Germline CDR1 SGHNT, CDR2 YYREEE (reference sequence). V gave up 9 bases and J gave up 1 base, with 19 bases separating them. The CDR3 runs 15 residues. The CDR3 loop is CAIKRAYQRNTEAFF. CDR3 bases: TGTGCCATCAAACGAGCCTATCAACGGAACACTGAAGCTTTCTTT.

The gene calls are TRBV2 and TRBJ2-1, with TRBD1 as a possible D gene (5 bases). The germline CDR1 and CDR2 sequences are SNHLY and FYNNEI. The CDR3 is 12 amino acids. The V end lost 7 bases, the J end lost 3 bases, and 7 bases lay between the germline ends. The CDR3 here is CASKQDYNEQFF. The CDR3 DNA follows: TGTGCCAGCAAACAGGACTACAATGAGCAGTTCTTC. Full variable domain (missing parts from reference TRBV2 and TRBJ2-1): EPEVTQTPSHQVTQMGQEVILRCVPISNHLYFYWYRQILGQKVEFLVSFYNNEISEKSEIFDDQFSVERPDGSNFTLKIRSTKLEDSAMYFCASKQDYNEQFFGPGTRLTVL.

This rearrangement joins TRBV10-3 to TRBJ2-3, with 12 bases aligning to TRBD2. V shed 10 bases, J shed 2 bases, and the junction held 7 bases outside the gene matches. Germline values: CDR1 ENHRY, CDR2 SYGVKD. The CDR3 covers 15 residues. CDR3 loop: CATGRLAGDTDTQYF. The DNA for the CDR3 is TGTGCCACGGGCCGACTAGCGGGGGACACAGATACGCAGTATTTT.

This rearrangement joins TRBV6-6 to TRBJ1-1; a possible D gene is TRBD1 (5 bases). The CDR3 totals 14 residues. Looked up from germline, CDR1 is MNHNY and CDR2 is SVGAGI (reference sequence). Trimming shortened V by 6 bases and J by 0 bases, and 11 bases separated the two germline ends. CDR3 DNA: TGTGCCAGCAGCCTACAGGATTTGAACACTGAAGCTTTCTTT. This encodes CASSLQDLNTEAFF.

The chain links TRBV7-9 to TRBJ2-7; D gene ambiguous. V dropped 1 base and J dropped 3 bases, with 7 bases sitting between them. Germline V gives CDR1 SEHNR, CDR2 FQNEAQ (reference sequence). CDR3 length: 13 residues. CDR3 protein: CASSLGLSYEQYF. The CDR3 DNA reads TGTGCCAGCAGCTTAGGGTTGAGCTACGAGCAGTACTTC.

The genes are TRBV10-1 and TRBJ2-1; D possibly corresponds to TRBD1 (6 bases). The CDR3 runs 13 residues. Germline values: CDR1 WNHNN, CDR2 SYGVQD (reference sequence). Trimming cost V 7 bases and J 4 bases, with 11 bases left between them. CDR3 in DNA: TGCGCCAGCAACAGACAGGAATACAATGAGCAGTTCTTC. Its protein product is CASNRQEYNEQFF.

The count of this clone is one. This chain links TRBV30 with TRBJ1-1, with D possibly matching TRBD1 (5 bases). The V end lost 5 bases, the J end lost 1 base, and 8 bases lay between the germline ends. CDR1 GTSNPN and CDR2 SVGIG come from the germline V gene (reference sequence). This CDR3 contains 12 residues. The CDR3: CAWDSKNTEAFF. Written as DNA, the CDR3 is TGTGCCTGGGACAGCAAGAACACTGAAGCTTTCTTT.

The genes are TRBV10-3 and TRBJ1-3; D possibly corresponds to TRBD1 (5 bases). Trimming took off 8 bases at V and 4 bases at J, with 15 bases between the two ends. CDR1 and CDR2 (germline): ENHRY, SYGVKD. The CDR3 loop spans 14 amino acids. This CDR3 is CAISIGGSGNTIYF. The CDR3 coding sequence is TGTGCCATCTCCATCGGGGGATCCGGAAACACCATATATTTT.

The chain joins TRBV28 to TRBJ2-1; 7 positions agree with TRBD2. After removal of 4 bases from V and 1 base from J, the junction contained 7 bases not matched to a gene. Germline V gene lookup returns CDR1 MDHEN and CDR2 SYDVKM. The CDR3 extends over 16 amino acids. The DNA for the CDR3 is TGTGCCAGCAGTTCCCTTGGGCGGGAGTCCTACAATGAGCAGTTCTTC. Its translation: CASSSLGRESYNEQFF.

The rearrangement uses TRBV7-9 and TRBJ1-4; D is unclear. Germline CDR1 and CDR2: SEHNR and FQNEAQ (reference sequence). V was clipped by 1 base and J by 8 bases, with 17 bases between them. The CDR3 extends over 16 amino acids. The DNA of the CDR3 is TGTGCCAGCAGCTTAGGGGTTGGATACGACGGGGAAAAACTGTTTTTT. This translates into CASSLGVGYDGEKLFF.

The V and J genes are TRBV5-1 and TRBJ2-1; 8 bases agree with TRBD2. The CDR3 totals 16 residues. The V gene's germline CDR1 is SGHRS and CDR2 YFSETQ. V lost 6 bases to trimming and J lost 4 bases; unmatched junction nucleotides: 12. The CDR3 DNA sequence: TGCGCCAGCACTCGCGAGACTAGCGTGAGATACAATGAGCAGTTCTTC. This codes for CASTRETSVRYNEQFF.

V and J are TRBV30 and TRBJ1-5; perhaps TRBD1 as D (5 bases). The CDR3 consists of 14 residues. V gave up 0 bases and J gave up 5 bases, with 11 bases separating them. From germline, CDR1 is GTSNPN and CDR2 SVGIG (reference sequence). CDR3: CAWSVSGIYQPQHF. As DNA, the CDR3 is TGTGCCTGGAGTGTATCAGGGATCTATCAGCCCCAGCATTTT. The full variable domain, its missing parts supplied by reference TRBV30 and TRBJ1-5, is SQTIHQWPATLVQPVGSPLSLECTVEGTSNPNLYWYRQAAGRGLQLLFYSVGIGQISSEVPQNLSASRPQDRQFILSSKKLLLSDSGFYLCAWSVSGIYQPQHFGDGTRLSIL.

The V gene is TRBV15, the J gene TRBJ2-5; TRBD2 agrees at 7 bases. Germline lookup yields CDR1 LNHNV and CDR2 YYDKDF (reference sequence). This CDR3 is 15 amino acids long. V shed 0 bases and J 0 bases; nucleotides not matched to a gene: 1. Written as DNA, the CDR3 is TGTGCCACCAGCAGAGATAGCGGGTACCAAGAGACCCAGTACTTC. As protein: CATSRDSGYQETQYF.

The chain joins TRBV7-9 to TRBJ1-2; possible D gene TRBD1, 6 bases. This CDR3 is built from 15 residues. V gave up 0 bases and J gave up 4 bases, with 12 bases separating them. CDR1 is SEHNR, CDR2 FQNEAQ, per germline (reference sequence). The CDR3 nucleotides are TGTGCCAGCAGCTTAGCGACGGGACACGTCTATGGCTACACCTTC. Its translation: CASSLATGHVYGYTF. Using reference TRBV7-9 and TRBJ1-2 for the parts outside the CDR3, the full variable domain is DTGVSQNPRHKITKRGQNVTFRCDPISEHNRLYWYRQTLGQGPEFLTYFQNEAQLEKSRLLSDRFSAERPKGSFSTLEIQRTEQGDSAMYLCASSLATGHVYGYTFGSGTRLTVV.

This chain connects TRBV19 to TRBJ2-1; 7 bases fit TRBD2. The trim removed 3 bases at V and 8 bases at J, leaving 10 bases unmatched. Germline V CDR1 and CDR2: LNHDA, SQIVND (reference sequence). The CDR3 is 15 amino acids. The CDR3 bases are TGTGCCAGTAGTATTTGGACTAGAACTGGCCATGAGCAGTTCTTC. Its translation: CASSIWTRTGHEQFF.

V is TRBV2 and J is TRBJ2-2; D call uncertain. Germline V gene data show CDR1 as SNHLY and CDR2 as FYNNEI. Trimming removed 2 bases at V and 5 bases at J, with 3 bases between. This CDR3 has 12 residues. The CDR3, as DNA: TGTGCCAGCAGTGAACGGACCGGGGAGCTGTTTTTT. Amino acid sequence: CASSERTGELFF.